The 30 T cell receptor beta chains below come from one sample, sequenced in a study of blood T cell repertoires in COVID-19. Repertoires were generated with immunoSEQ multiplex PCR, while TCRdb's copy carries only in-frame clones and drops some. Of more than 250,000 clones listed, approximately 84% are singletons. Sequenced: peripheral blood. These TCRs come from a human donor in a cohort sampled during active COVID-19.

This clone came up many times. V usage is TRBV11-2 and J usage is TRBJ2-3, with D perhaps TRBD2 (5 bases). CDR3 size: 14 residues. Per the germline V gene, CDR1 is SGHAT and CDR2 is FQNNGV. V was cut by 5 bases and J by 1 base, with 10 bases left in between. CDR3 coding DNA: TGTGCCAGCAGCCCGAGGGCGGGCACAGATACGCAGTATTTT. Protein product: CASSPRAGTDTQYF.

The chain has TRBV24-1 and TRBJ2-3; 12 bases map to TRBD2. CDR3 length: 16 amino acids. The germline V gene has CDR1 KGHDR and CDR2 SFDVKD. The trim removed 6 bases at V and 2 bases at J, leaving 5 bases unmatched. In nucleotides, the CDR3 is TGTGCCACCAGTTCCCCTAGCGGGGGGGCCACAGATACGCAGTATTTT. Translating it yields CATSSPSGGATDTQYF.

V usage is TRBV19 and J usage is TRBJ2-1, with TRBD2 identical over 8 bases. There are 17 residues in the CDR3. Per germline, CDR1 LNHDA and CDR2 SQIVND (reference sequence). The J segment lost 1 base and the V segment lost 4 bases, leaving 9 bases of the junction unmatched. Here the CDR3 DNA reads TGTGCCAGTAGTACCCTCCCCAGCGGGGGTTCCTACAATGAGCAGTTCTTC. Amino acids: CASSTLPSGGSYNEQFF. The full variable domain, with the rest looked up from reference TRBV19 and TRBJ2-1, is DGGITQSPKYLFRKEGQNVTLSCEQNLNHDAMYWYRQDPGQGLRLIYYSQIVNDFQKGDIAEGYSVSREKKESFPLTVTSAQKNPTAFYLCASSTLPSGGSYNEQFFGPGTRLTVL.

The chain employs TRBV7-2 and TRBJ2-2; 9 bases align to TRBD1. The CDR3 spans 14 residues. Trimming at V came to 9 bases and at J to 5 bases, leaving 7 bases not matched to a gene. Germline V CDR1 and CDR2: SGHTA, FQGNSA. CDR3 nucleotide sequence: TGTGCCAGTATTAGGGACAGGGTGACCGGGGAGCTGTTTTTT. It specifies CASIRDRVTGELFF.

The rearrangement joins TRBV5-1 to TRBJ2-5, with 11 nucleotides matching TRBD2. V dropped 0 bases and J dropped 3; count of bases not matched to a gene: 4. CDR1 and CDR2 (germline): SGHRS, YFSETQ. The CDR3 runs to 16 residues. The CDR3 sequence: CASSLVVAGGKETQYF. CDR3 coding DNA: TGCGCCAGCAGCTTGGTGGTAGCGGGGGGGAAAGAGACCCAGTACTTC.

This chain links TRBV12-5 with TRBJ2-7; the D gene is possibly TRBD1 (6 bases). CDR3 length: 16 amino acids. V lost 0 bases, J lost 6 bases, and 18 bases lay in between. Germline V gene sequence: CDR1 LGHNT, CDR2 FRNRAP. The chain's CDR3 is CASGLVRGQGIGEQYF. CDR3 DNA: TGTGCTAGTGGTTTGGTAAGGGGCCAGGGGATAGGCGAGCAGTACTTC. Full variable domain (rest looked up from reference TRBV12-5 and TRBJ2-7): DARVTQTPRHKVTEMGQEVTMRCQPILGHNTVFWYRQTMMQGLELLAYFRNRAPLDDSGMPKDRFSAEMPDATLATLKIQPSEPRDSAVYFCASGLVRGQGIGEQYFGPGTRLTVT.

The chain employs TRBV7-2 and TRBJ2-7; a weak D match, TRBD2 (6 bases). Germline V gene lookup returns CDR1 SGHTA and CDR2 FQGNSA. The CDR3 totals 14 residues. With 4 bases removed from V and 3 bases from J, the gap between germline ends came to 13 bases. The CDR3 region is CASSSGRRGYEQYF. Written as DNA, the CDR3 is TGTGCCAGCAGCTCGGGCCGGAGGGGCTACGAGCAGTACTTC.

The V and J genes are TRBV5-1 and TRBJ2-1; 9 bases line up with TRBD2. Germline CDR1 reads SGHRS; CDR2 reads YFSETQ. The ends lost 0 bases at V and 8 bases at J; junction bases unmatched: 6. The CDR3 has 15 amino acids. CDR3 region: CASSLEAGGIDEQFF. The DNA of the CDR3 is TGCGCCAGCAGCTTGGAAGCGGGAGGTATCGATGAGCAGTTCTTC.

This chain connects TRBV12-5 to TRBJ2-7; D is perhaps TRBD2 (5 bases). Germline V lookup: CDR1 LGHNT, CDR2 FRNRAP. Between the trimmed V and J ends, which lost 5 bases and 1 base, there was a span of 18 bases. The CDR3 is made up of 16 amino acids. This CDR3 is CASGPKSGEGSYEQYF. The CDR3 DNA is TGTGCTAGTGGTCCGAAGTCCGGGGAAGGGTCCTACGAGCAGTACTTC.

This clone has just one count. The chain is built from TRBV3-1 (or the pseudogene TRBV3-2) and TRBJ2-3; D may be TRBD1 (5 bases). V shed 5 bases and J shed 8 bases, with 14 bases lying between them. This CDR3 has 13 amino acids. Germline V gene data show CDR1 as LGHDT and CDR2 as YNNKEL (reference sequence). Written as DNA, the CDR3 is TGTGCCAGCAGCTGGGGCGAGCCGAGTACGCAGTATTTT. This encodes CASSWGEPSTQYF.

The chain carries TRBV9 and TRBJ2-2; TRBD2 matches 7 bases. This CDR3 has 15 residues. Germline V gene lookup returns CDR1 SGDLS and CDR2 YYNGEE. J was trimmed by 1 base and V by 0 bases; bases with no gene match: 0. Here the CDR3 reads CASSVVAGNTGELFF. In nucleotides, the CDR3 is TGTGCCAGCAGCGTAGTAGCGGGGAACACCGGGGAGCTGTTTTTT.

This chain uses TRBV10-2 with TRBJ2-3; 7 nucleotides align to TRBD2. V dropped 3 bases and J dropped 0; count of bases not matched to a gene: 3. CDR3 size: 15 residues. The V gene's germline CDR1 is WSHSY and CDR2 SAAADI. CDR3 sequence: CASSDAGVSTDTQYF. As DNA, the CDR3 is TGCGCCAGCAGTGATGCGGGAGTGAGCACAGATACGCAGTATTTT.

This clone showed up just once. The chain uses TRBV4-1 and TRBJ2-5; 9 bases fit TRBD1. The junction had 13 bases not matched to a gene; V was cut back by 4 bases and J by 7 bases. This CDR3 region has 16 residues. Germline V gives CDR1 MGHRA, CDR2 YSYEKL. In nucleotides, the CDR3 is TGCGCCAGCAGCCCGACCTGGGGACAGGGTACTTGGACCCAGTACTTC. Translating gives CASSPTWGQGTWTQYF.

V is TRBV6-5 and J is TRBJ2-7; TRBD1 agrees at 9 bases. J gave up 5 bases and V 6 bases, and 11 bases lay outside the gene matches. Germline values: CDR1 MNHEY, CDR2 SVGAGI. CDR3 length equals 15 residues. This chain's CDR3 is CASRSAGTGYHEQYF. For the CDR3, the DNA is TGTGCCAGCAGGTCCGCCGGGACAGGGTACCACGAGCAGTACTTC.

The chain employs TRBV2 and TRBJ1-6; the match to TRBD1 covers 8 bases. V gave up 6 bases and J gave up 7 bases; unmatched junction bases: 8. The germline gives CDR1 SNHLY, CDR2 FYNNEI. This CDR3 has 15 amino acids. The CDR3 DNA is TGTGCCAGCAGGAGAACAGGGGGGTCAAATTCACCCCTCCACTTT. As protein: CASRRTGGSNSPLHF.

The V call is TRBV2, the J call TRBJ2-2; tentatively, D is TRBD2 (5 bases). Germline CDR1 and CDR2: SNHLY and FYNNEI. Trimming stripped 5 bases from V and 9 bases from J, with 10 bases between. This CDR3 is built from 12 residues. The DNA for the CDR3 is TGTGCCAGCAGTCAGGAGGTTTGGGAGCTGTTTTTT. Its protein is CASSQEVWELFF. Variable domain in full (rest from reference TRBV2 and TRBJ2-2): EPEVTQTPSHQVTQMGQEVILRCVPISNHLYFYWYRQILGQKVEFLVSFYNNEISEKSEIFDDQFSVERPDGSNFTLKIRSTKLEDSAMYFCASSQEVWELFFGEGSRLTVL.

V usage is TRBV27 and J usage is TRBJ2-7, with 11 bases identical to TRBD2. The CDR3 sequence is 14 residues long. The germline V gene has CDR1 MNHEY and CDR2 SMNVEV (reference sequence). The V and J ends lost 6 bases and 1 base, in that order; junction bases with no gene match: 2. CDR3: CASSRLAGSYEQYF. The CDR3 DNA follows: TGTGCCAGCAGCCGACTAGCGGGGTCCTACGAGCAGTACTTC.

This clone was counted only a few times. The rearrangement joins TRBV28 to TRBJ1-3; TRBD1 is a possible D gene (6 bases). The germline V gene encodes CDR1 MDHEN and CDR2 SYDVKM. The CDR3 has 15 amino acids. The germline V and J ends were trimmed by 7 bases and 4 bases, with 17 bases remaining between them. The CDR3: CASTSYGGLGNTIYF. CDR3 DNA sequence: TGTGCCAGCACCTCATACGGGGGGCTCGGAAACACCATATATTTT.

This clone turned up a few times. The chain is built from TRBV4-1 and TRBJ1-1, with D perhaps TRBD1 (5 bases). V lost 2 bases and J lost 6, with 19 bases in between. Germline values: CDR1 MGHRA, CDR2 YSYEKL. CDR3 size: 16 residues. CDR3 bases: TGCGCCAGCAGCCAACCCTTGACTCGGGCAGGGTCTGAAGCTTTCTTT. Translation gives CASSQPLTRAGSEAFF.

The CDR3 DNA reads TGTGCCAGTAGTGCGGAATTTGAGCTAGATCAGCCCCAGCATTTT. This encodes CASSAEFELDQPQHF. The gene calls are TRBV19 and TRBJ1-5; D call uncertain. Germline loops: CDR1 LNHDA, CDR2 SQIVND (reference sequence). This CDR3 has 15 residues. V was pared by 5 bases and J by 5 bases, with 16 bases between.

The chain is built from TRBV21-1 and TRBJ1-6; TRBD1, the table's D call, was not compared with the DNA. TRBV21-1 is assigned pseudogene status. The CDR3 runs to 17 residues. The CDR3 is CASSKISPGPYNSPLHF. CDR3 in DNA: TGTGCCAGCAGCAAAATTTCTCCAGGGCCCTATAATTCACCCCTCCACTTT.

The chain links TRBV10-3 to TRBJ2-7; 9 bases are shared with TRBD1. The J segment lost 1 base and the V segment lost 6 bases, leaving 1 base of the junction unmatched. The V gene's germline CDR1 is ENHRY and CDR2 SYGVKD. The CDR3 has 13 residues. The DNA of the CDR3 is TGTGCCATCAGAGGGACAGGGTCCTACGAGCAGTACTTC. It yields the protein CAIRGTGSYEQYF.

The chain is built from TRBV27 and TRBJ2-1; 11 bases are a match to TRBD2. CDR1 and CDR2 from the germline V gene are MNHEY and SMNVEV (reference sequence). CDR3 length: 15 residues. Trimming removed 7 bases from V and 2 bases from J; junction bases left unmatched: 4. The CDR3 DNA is TGTGCCAGCACCCAACTAGCGGGAGCCTACAATGAGCAGTTCTTC. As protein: CASTQLAGAYNEQFF.

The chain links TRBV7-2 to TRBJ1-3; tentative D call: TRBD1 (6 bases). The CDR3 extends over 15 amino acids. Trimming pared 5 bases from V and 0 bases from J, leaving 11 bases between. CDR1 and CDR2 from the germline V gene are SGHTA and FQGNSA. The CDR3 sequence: CASSPTRGSGNTIYF. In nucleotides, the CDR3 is TGTGCCAGCAGCCCTACCAGGGGCTCTGGAAACACCATATATTTT.

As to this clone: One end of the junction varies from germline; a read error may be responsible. The CDR3 DNA is TGTGCCAGCAGCGACGCAGGGTACAAGAATTCGCCCCTCCACTTT. Its translation is CASSDAGYKNSPLHF. This sequence joins TRBV5-4 and TRBJ1-6; perhaps TRBD1 as D (5 bases). Per the germline V gene, CDR1 is SGHNT and CDR2 is YYREEE (reference sequence). The CDR3 has 15 residues.

CDR3 DNA sequence: TGTGCCAGCAGTCTCGGACAGGGTTCCTACGAGCAGTACTTC. It yields the protein CASSLGQGSYEQYF. The V gene is TRBV3-1 (or the pseudogene TRBV3-2), the J gene TRBJ2-7; the match to TRBD1 covers 8 bases. Germline lookup yields CDR1 LGHDT and CDR2 YNNKEL (reference sequence). The CDR3 contains 14 residues. Trimming removed 6 bases from V and 1 base from J; junction bases left unmatched: 5.

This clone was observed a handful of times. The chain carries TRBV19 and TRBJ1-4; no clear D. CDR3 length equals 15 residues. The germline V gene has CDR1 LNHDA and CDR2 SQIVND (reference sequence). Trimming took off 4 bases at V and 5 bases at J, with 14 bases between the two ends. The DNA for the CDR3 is TGTGCCAGTAGTACGCGAGGGCACCTGAATGAAAAACTGTTTTTT. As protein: CASSTRGHLNEKLFF. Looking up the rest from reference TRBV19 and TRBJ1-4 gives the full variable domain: DGGITQSPKYLFRKEGQNVTLSCEQNLNHDAMYWYRQDPGQGLRLIYYSQIVNDFQKGDIAEGYSVSREKKESFPLTVTSAQKNPTAFYLCASSTRGHLNEKLFFGSGTQLSVL.

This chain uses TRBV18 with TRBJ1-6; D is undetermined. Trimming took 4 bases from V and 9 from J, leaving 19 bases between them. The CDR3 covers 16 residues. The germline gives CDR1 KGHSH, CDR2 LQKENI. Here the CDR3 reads CASSRTAAEAGSPLHF. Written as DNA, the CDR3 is TGTGCCAGCTCACGTACGGCCGCAGAGGCGGGTTCACCCCTCCACTTT.

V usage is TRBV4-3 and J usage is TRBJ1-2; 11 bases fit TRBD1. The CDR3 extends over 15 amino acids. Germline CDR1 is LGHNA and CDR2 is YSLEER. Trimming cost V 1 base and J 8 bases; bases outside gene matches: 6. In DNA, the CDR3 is TGCGCCAGCAGCCAAGCCCTGGGGACAGGGGGAGGCTACACCTTC. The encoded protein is CASSQALGTGGGYTF.

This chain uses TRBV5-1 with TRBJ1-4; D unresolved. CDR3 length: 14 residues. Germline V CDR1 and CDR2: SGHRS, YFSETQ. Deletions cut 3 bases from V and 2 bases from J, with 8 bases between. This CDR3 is CASSSGGTNEKLFF. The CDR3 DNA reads TGCGCCAGCAGCTCGGGAGGTACTAATGAAAAACTGTTTTTT.